The sequence of this T cell receptor (beta chain) was determined in a study of blood T cell repertoires in COVID-19. Overall study context: Sources were T cells, B-cell-depleted T cells, or PBMCs; the material itself was cDNA or gDNA.

Germline CDR1 is SGHRS and CDR2 is YFSETQ. This CDR3 has 16 amino acids. V dropped 6 bases and J dropped 2 bases, with 20 bases sitting between them. Source study methods: Nucleated cell counts were estimated from reference gene primer amplification. Clones were read by immunoSEQ multiplex PCR, and TCRdb kept only the in-frame ones, dropping some. The DNA was the basis for D and trimming; V, J and clone size are from that table. The sample lists around 110,000 clones, approximately 80% occurring once. The clonotype was recovered from a woman between 55 and 75 years old with acute or convalescent COVID-19. Sequenced input: peripheral blood. This chain connects TRBV5-1 to TRBJ1-1; D might be TRBD1 (5 bases). The CDR3: CASTQGFQGYNTEAFF. The CDR3, as DNA: TGCGCCAGCACCCAAGGGTTTCAGGGTTACAACACTGAAGCTTTCTTT.